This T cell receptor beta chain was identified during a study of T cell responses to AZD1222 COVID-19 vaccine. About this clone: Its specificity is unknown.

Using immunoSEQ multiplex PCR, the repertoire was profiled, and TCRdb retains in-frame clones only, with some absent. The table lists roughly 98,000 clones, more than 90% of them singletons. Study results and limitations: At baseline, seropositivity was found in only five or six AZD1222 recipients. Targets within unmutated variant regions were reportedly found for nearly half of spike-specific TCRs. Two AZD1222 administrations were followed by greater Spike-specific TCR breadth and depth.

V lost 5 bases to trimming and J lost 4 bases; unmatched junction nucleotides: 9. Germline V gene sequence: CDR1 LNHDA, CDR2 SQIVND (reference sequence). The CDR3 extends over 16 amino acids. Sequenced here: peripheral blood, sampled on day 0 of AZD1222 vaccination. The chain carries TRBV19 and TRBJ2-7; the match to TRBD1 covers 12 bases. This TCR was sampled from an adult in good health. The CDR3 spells CASSDWDRGPRYEQYF. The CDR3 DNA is TGTGCCAGTAGTGACTGGGACAGGGGGCCGAGGTACGAGCAGTACTTC.